A single sample is the source of the 30 T cell receptor beta chains below, sequenced in a study of T cell responses to AZD1222 COVID-19 vaccine. TCRdb's table, derived via immunoSEQ multiplex PCR, lists solely in-frame clones and lacks some. The sample has about 110,000 clones, around nine tenths seen once. Here the sequenced sample was peripheral blood, taken on day 0 of AZD1222 vaccination. The source is an adult in good health.

The J gene is TRBJ2-1, the V gene TRBV5-1, with TRBD2 matching 8 bases. In germline, CDR1 is SGHRS, CDR2 YFSETQ. The CDR3 has 16 amino acids. V lost 0 bases and J lost 6; bases outside the gene matches: 8. The CDR3 DNA is TGCGCCAGCAGCTTGGAGCTTAGCGGGGTGGGCAATGAGCAGTTCTTC. This encodes CASSLELSGVGNEQFF.

V gene TRBV7-8 combines with J gene TRBJ1-3, with D perhaps TRBD1 (5 bases). Germline V lookup: CDR1 SGHVS, CDR2 FQNEAQ. This CDR3 has 17 amino acids. The V end lost 5 bases, the J end lost 0 bases, and 17 bases lay between the germline ends. The CDR3 DNA is TGTGCCAGCAGCCTCCCACGGGACGGGAGCTCTGGAAACACCATATATTTT. Translated: CASSLPRDGSSGNTIYF.

This clone was observed a handful of times. The chain joins TRBV7-8 to TRBJ1-1; D ambiguous. The ends were cut back, 3 bases at V and 1 base at J, with 6 bases in the middle. The CDR3 runs to 13 residues. Germline V lookup: CDR1 SGHVS, CDR2 FQNEAQ. The CDR3 sequence: CASSLSQNTEAFF. The CDR3 nucleotides read TGTGCCAGCAGCTTGTCCCAGAACACTGAAGCTTTCTTT.

The chain links TRBV24-1 to TRBJ1-3; D is perhaps TRBD1 (6 bases). Trimming removed 4 bases at V and 4 bases at J, with 13 bases between. Germline CDR1 and CDR2: KGHDR and SFDVKD. This CDR3 region has 15 residues. The CDR3 DNA reads as TGTGCCACCAGTGAACTCCAGGGGCCGGGAAACACCATATATTTT. Amino acids: CATSELQGPGNTIYF.

The V and J genes are TRBV14 and TRBJ2-2; 10 nucleotides agree with TRBD1. The CDR3 extends over 14 amino acids. From germline, CDR1 is SGHDN and CDR2 FVKESK. V trimming: 4 bases; J trimming: 8 bases; junction bases outside the gene matches: 4. The CDR3 reads CASSRDRGVGELFF. As DNA, the CDR3 is TGTGCCAGCAGCCGGGACAGGGGTGTAGGGGAGCTGTTTTTT.

Concerning this clone itself: At one end, the junction sequence differs from germline, possibly due to a read error. The chain has TRBV7-8 and TRBJ1-2; D is undetermined. CDR1 SGHVS and CDR2 FQNEAQ come from the germline V gene. This CDR3 has 16 residues. The CDR3 DNA is TGTGCCAGCAGCCTAGCGTCAGTAAGGCGTAGCTATGGCTACACCTTC. Protein product: CASSLASVRRSYGYTF.

The chain recombines TRBV7-2 with TRBJ2-3, with D unresolved. CDR3 length: 13 amino acids. V shed 5 bases and J shed 4 bases, with 10 bases lying between them. CDR1 SGHTA and CDR2 FQGNSA come from the germline V gene. CDR3: CASSPVLSDTQYF. DNA of the CDR3: TGTGCCAGCAGCCCCGTCTTATCAGATACGCAGTATTTT.

The V gene is TRBV3-1 (or the pseudogene TRBV3-2), the J gene TRBJ2-1; 8 bases are shared with TRBD2. This CDR3 comprises 18 residues. The trim removed 5 bases at V and 4 bases at J, leaving 16 bases unmatched. The germline CDR1 and CDR2 sequences are LGHDT and YNNKEL (reference sequence). The CDR3, as DNA: TGTGCCAGCAGCAATGGGGCTACGAGCGGGGGTAATTACAATGAGCAGTTCTTC. Its translation: CASSNGATSGGNYNEQFF.

V gene TRBV27 combines with J gene TRBJ1-2, with D possibly being TRBD1 (6 bases). V lost 0 bases, J lost 8 bases, and 13 bases lay in between. CDR1 MNHEY and CDR2 SMNVEV come from the germline V gene (reference sequence). The length of the CDR3 is 14 residues. CDR3 coding DNA: TGTGCCAGCAGTTTATCGGGGGCGCTCTCGGGCTACACCTTC. It codes for CASSLSGALSGYTF.

A few counts support this clone. The CDR3 loop reads CASRHLAGLSTDTQYF. In DNA, the CDR3 is TGTGCCAGCAGGCATCTAGCGGGCCTTAGCACAGATACGCAGTATTTT. The rearrangement links TRBV7-6 to TRBJ2-3; TRBD2 agrees at 8 bases. The V gene's germline CDR1 is SGHVS and CDR2 FNYEAQ. The CDR3 has 16 amino acids. V was clipped by 6 bases and J by 0 bases; unmatched bases: 8.

This clone is a singleton in its sample. V usage is TRBV19 and J usage is TRBJ2-2; 8 nucleotides match TRBD1. The CDR3 has 15 amino acids. V was pared by 5 bases and J by 5 bases, with 7 bases of the junction left unmatched. Germline CDR1 and CDR2: LNHDA and SQIVND (reference sequence). The CDR3 DNA follows: TGTGCCAGTAGTGCGGACAGGGCGGGGACCGGGGAGCTGTTTTTT. Translated: CASSADRAGTGELFF.

J is TRBJ1-2 and V is TRBV19; 7 bases line up with TRBD1. CDR1 and CDR2 from the germline V gene are LNHDA and SQIVND (reference sequence). This CDR3 comprises 14 residues. The ends lost 3 bases at V and 6 bases at J; junction bases unmatched: 7. DNA of the CDR3: TGTGCCAGTAGTATCGACAGGGAGTATCATGGCTACACCTTC. Protein: CASSIDREYHGYTF.

The CDR3 DNA reads TGCGCCAGCAGTCAACCCGAAGGGGGAGATACGCAGTATTTT. This translates into CASSQPEGGDTQYF. The J gene is TRBJ2-3, the V gene TRBV23-1; weak D call: TRBD1 (6 bases). TRBV23-1 is an open reading frame whose function is uncertain. Trimming removed 2 bases at V and 5 bases at J, with 11 bases between. The CDR3 is made up of 14 amino acids.

V usage is TRBV7-2 and J usage is TRBJ2-2; D not resolved. The V end was cut by 5 bases, the J end by 4 bases, with 8 bases between. The CDR3 totals 13 residues. Germline V gene data show CDR1 as SGHTA and CDR2 as FQGNSA. The CDR3 DNA follows: TGTGCCAGCAGCGCGAGTTCCACCGGGGAGCTGTTTTTT. Amino acids: CASSASSTGELFF.

This clone was picked up one time. This rearrangement joins TRBV7-2 to TRBJ2-3; maybe TRBD2 (5 bases). CDR1 and CDR2 (germline): SGHTA, FQGNSA. The CDR3 length is 14 residues. Trimming removed 5 bases at V and 4 bases at J, with 13 bases between. CDR3 sequence: CASSLTRSADTQYF. CDR3 in DNA: TGTGCCAGCAGCCTTACTAGGTCGGCAGATACGCAGTATTTT.

The chain uses TRBV19 and TRBJ1-6; D gene ambiguous. CDR3 size: 16 residues. Deletions cut 0 bases from V and 9 bases from J, with 15 bases between. Per the germline V gene, CDR1 is LNHDA and CDR2 is SQIVND (reference sequence). Here the CDR3 DNA reads TGTGCCAGTAGTATAGATCGCGACTCTCAATTTTCACCCCTCCACTTT. As protein: CASSIDRDSQFSPLHF.

The rearrangement uses TRBV5-4 and TRBJ1-2, with a weak D call TRBD1 (5 bases). The ends were cut back, 4 bases at V and 8 bases at J, with 21 bases in the middle. CDR1 SGHNT and CDR2 YYREEE come from the germline V gene (reference sequence). This CDR3 region has 15 residues. The CDR3 region is CASSPPGGGIRGYTF. CDR3 nucleotide sequence: TGTGCCAGCAGCCCGCCCGGGGGGGGTATTAGGGGCTACACCTTC.

The chain uses TRBV7-9 and TRBJ2-5; 13 nucleotides match TRBD2. V gave up 5 bases and J gave up 4 bases; unmatched junction bases: 4. The CDR3 covers 15 residues. The germline gives CDR1 SEHNR, CDR2 FQNEAQ (reference sequence). CDR3 protein: CASSPGTSGVETQYF. The CDR3 DNA reads TGTGCCAGCAGCCCAGGGACTAGCGGGGTAGAGACCCAGTACTTC.

The rearrangement joins TRBV27 to TRBJ1-5; D not certain. CDR1 MNHEY and CDR2 SMNVEV come from the germline V gene (reference sequence). V shed 4 bases and J shed 0 bases, with 4 bases lying between them. This CDR3 is built from 13 residues. The CDR3: CASSYYSNQPQHF. The CDR3 bases are TGTGCCAGCAGTTATTATAGCAATCAGCCCCAGCATTTT.

In DNA form, the CDR3 reads TGTGCCAGTAACCAGGGAACTGGCTACACCTTC. Translating gives CASNQGTGYTF. The chain uses TRBV6-6 and TRBJ1-2, with a weak D call TRBD1 (5 bases). CDR1 and CDR2 (germline): MNHNY, SVGAGI (reference sequence). There are 11 residues in the CDR3. V lost 9 bases, J lost 7 bases, and 12 bases lay in between.

This clone has a single count. This rearrangement joins TRBV29-1 to TRBJ1-1; 8 bases line up with TRBD1. Germline loops: CDR1 SQVTM, CDR2 ANQGSEA. V shed 6 bases, J shed 2 bases, and the junction held 5 bases outside the gene matches. The CDR3 is made up of 13 amino acids. The CDR3 loop reads CSVAQGGNTEAFF. The CDR3 DNA is TGCAGCGTCGCACAGGGGGGAAACACTGAAGCTTTCTTT.

The V gene is TRBV5-1, the J gene TRBJ1-2; 8 bases fit TRBD1. CDR3 length: 13 residues. CDR1 and CDR2 from the germline V gene are SGHRS and YFSETQ. The V gene end was trimmed by 7 bases and the J gene end by 4 bases; junction bases not matched to a gene: 6. The DNA of the CDR3 is TGCGCCAGCGCCCTGGGACAGGTCTATGGCTACACCTTC. This sequence encodes CASALGQVYGYTF.

The chain's CDR3 is CASSLDFVDTDTQYF. The CDR3 coding sequence is TGCGCCAGCAGCTTGGATTTCGTAGACACAGATACGCAGTATTTT. This sequence joins TRBV5-1 and TRBJ2-3; D is unclear. The CDR3 loop spans 15 amino acids. V was cut by 0 bases and J by 2 bases, with 10 bases left in between. In germline, CDR1 is SGHRS, CDR2 YFSETQ.

The chain links TRBV29-1 to TRBJ1-2; 10 bases fit TRBD1. With V trimmed by 2 bases and J by 8 bases, 5 bases remained unmatched. This CDR3 has 13 residues. Germline V gives CDR1 SQVTM, CDR2 ANQGSEA. CDR3 bases: TGCAGCGTTGAAAGGGACAGGGGAAGAGGCTACACCTTC. It yields the protein CSVERDRGRGYTF.

V and J are TRBV10-2 and TRBJ2-5; D gene ambiguous. The CDR3 has 12 residues. Germline V gives CDR1 WSHSY, CDR2 SAAADI. The V and J ends lost 8 bases and 2 bases respectively, with 9 bases between them. The CDR3 coding sequence is TGCGCCAGCGGGCGAATTCAAGAGACCCAGTACTTC. The encoded protein is CASGRIQETQYF.

The gene calls are TRBV25-1 and TRBJ2-7; 9 bases fit TRBD1. V dropped 5 bases and J dropped 3; count of bases not matched to a gene: 2. The CDR3 extends over 13 amino acids. CDR1 and CDR2 (germline): MGHDK, SYGVNS. CDR3 amino acids: CASSRGQGYEQYF. The CDR3 DNA sequence: TGTGCCAGCAGTAGGGGACAGGGCTACGAGCAGTACTTC.

This chain connects TRBV5-4 to TRBJ1-2; 8 bases match TRBD1. The V gene's germline CDR1 is SGHNT and CDR2 YYREEE (reference sequence). Germline trimming cut 4 bases from V and 4 bases from J; bases unmatched to any gene: 9. There are 15 residues in the CDR3. The CDR3 is CASSGSTGESYGYTF. In DNA form, the CDR3 reads TGTGCCAGCAGCGGGTCGACAGGGGAGAGCTATGGCTACACCTTC.

The V and J genes are TRBV5-1 and TRBJ2-3, with D hard to call. This CDR3 is built from 14 residues. V lost 2 bases, J lost 4 bases, and 11 bases lay in between. Per the germline V gene, CDR1 is SGHRS and CDR2 is YFSETQ. Written as DNA, the CDR3 is TGCGCCAGCAGCTTTGCCCCTAACCCAGATACGCAGTATTTT. It specifies CASSFAPNPDTQYF.

The chain links TRBV3-1 (or the pseudogene TRBV3-2) to TRBJ1-5; D uncertain. V was shortened by 4 bases and J by 4 bases, with 2 bases between the two germline ends. Germline CDR1 reads LGHDT; CDR2 reads YNNKEL (reference sequence). This CDR3 contains 11 residues. CDR3: CASSPNQPQHF. In DNA form, the CDR3 reads TGTGCCAGCAGCCCAAATCAGCCCCAGCATTTT.

The chain recombines TRBV4-3 with TRBJ1-5; no clear D. Looked up from germline, CDR1 is LGHNA and CDR2 is YSLEER. Between the trimmed V and J ends, which lost 4 bases and 0 bases, there was a span of 10 bases. This CDR3 region has 15 residues. The CDR3 DNA is TGCGCCAGCAGCCCCGGCACAGTTAGCAATCAGCCCCAGCATTTT. It encodes CASSPGTVSNQPQHF.